This T cell receptor beta chain was recorded in a study of CD4 and CD8 cells across lung adenocarcinoma regions. The CDR3 consists of 16 residues. The germline CDR1 and CDR2 sequences are LNHNV and YYDKDF (reference sequence). Trimming removed 1 base from V and 0 bases from J, with 12 bases in between. A single record per CDR3 protein comes from TCRdb applying MiXCR to the PCR reads. The top ten clones hold 30% to 40% of a sample with 12,000 or so distinct CDR3 sequences, 53% of them seen once. The sequenced material came from CD8+ T cells from the center of a lung tumor. The V and J genes are TRBV15 and TRBJ1-2, with D possibly TRBD1 on 6 matching bases. The TCR sequence derives from a female donor with lung adenocarcinoma. The CD4 and CD8 labels of this study may be unreliable. The CDR3 bases are TGTGCCACCAGCAGAGCAGGGGCAGGGACTAACTATGGCTACACCTTC. It translates to CATSRAGAGTNYGYTF. Full variable domain (outside the CDR3, taken from reference TRBV15 and TRBJ1-2): DAMVIQNPRYQVTQFGKPVTLSCSQTLNHNVMYWYQQKSSQAPKLLFHYYDKDFNNEADTPDNFQSRRPNTSFCFLDIRSPGLGDTAMYLCATSRAGAGTNYGYTFGSGTRLTVV.